The 23 T cell receptor beta chains presented below share a single source sample, sequenced in a study of blood T cell repertoires in COVID-19. Only in-frame clones appear in the TCRdb table, and some are missing; sequencing was by immunoSEQ multiplex PCR. Of 130,000 to 150,000 clones listed, more than 75% were seen once; the top ten hold around 11%. The material sequenced was PBMCs or T cells enriched from blood (not recorded which). These receptors originate from a man in his sixties who had recovered from COVID-19.

The chain couples TRBV5-5 to TRBJ2-7, with D possibly matching TRBD2 (5 bases). This CDR3 has 10 amino acids. Between the trimmed V and J ends, which lost 5 bases and 7 bases, there was a span of 7 bases. Germline values: CDR1 SGHKS, CDR2 YYEKEE (reference sequence). DNA for the CDR3: TGTGCCAGCAGTTCGGGGGAGCAGTACTTC. This sequence encodes CASSSGEQYF.

The V and J genes are TRBV5-1 and TRBJ2-7, with TRBD1 as a possible D gene (6 bases). Between the trimmed V and J ends, which lost 0 bases and 2 bases, there was a span of 12 bases. Germline V lookup: CDR1 SGHRS, CDR2 YFSETQ. The CDR3 covers 15 residues. Here the CDR3 DNA reads TGCGCCAGCAGCTTGGTACAGGGAAGGCCCTACGAGCAGTACTTC. It encodes CASSLVQGRPYEQYF.

The chain is built from TRBV4-2 and TRBJ1-3, with a possible D match to TRBD1 (6 bases). CDR3 length: 16 residues. V was trimmed by 0 bases and J by 4 bases, leaving 13 bases between them. The germline V gene has CDR1 LGHNA and CDR2 YNFKEQ. CDR3 nucleotide sequence: TGTGCCAGCAGCCAAGATGGTGGGACAATCGGAAACACCATATATTTT. As protein: CASSQDGGTIGNTIYF.

V and J are TRBV5-4 and TRBJ2-5, with 8 bases fitting TRBD2. V shed 1 base and J 5 bases; nucleotides not matched to a gene: 7. CDR1 SGHNT and CDR2 YYREEE come from the germline V gene (reference sequence). This CDR3 contains 15 residues. The CDR3 spells CASSLSSGVLETQYF. CDR3 in DNA: TGTGCCAGCAGCTTGAGTAGCGGGGTCCTGGAGACCCAGTACTTC.

V gene TRBV4-1 combines with J gene TRBJ1-2, with D possibly being TRBD1 (5 bases). The V and J ends lost 0 bases and 6 bases respectively, with 20 bases between them. There are 17 residues in the CDR3. Germline assignment: CDR1 MGHRA and CDR2 YSYEKL. CDR3 amino acids: CASSQDRSAGNNHGYTF. The CDR3 DNA reads TGCGCCAGCAGCCAAGATCGGTCGGCAGGGAATAATCATGGCTACACCTTC.

This clone came up a few times. V and J are TRBV7-8 and TRBJ2-7; TRBD2 agrees at 10 bases. This CDR3 is 16 amino acids long. Germline assignment: CDR1 SGHVS and CDR2 FQNEAQ. With V trimmed by 5 bases and J by 2 bases, 9 bases remained unmatched. For the CDR3, the DNA is TGTGCCAGCAGCACCCCGGTACTAGCGGGGACCTACGAGCAGTACTTC. It codes for CASSTPVLAGTYEQYF.

In this sample, this clone turned up a few times. The V and J genes are TRBV12-3 or TRBV12-4 and TRBJ2-5; 10 positions match TRBD1. V gave up 5 bases and J gave up 4 bases; unmatched junction bases: 1. The CDR3 runs 13 residues. CDR3 nucleotide sequence: TGTGCCAGCAGTCGGGACAGGGGAGAGACCCAGTACTTC. This sequence encodes CASSRDRGETQYF.

CDR3 residues: CASSLETGGRGFF. DNA for the CDR3: TGTGCCAGCAGCTTGGAGACAGGGGGGCGAGGTTTCTTT. This chain joins TRBV7-2 and TRBJ1-1, with TRBD1 identical over 9 bases. This CDR3 region has 13 residues. The germline CDR1 and CDR2 sequences are SGHTA and FQGNSA. The trim removed 3 bases at V and 13 bases at J, leaving 9 bases unmatched.

V gene TRBV10-3 combines with J gene TRBJ2-5, with TRBD2 matching 9 bases. Germline trimming cut 4 bases from V and 5 bases from J; bases unmatched to any gene: 5. The CDR3 is 14 amino acids. Germline V CDR1 and CDR2: ENHRY, SYGVKD. The CDR3 nucleotides read TGTGCCATCAGTGCGCGGGGGGGCCTGGAGACCCAGTACTTC. This encodes CAISARGGLETQYF.

V and J are TRBV6-1 and TRBJ1-2; D not certain. With 1 base removed from V and 0 bases from J, the gap between germline ends came to 15 bases. Germline lookup yields CDR1 MNHNS and CDR2 SASEGT. This CDR3 has 17 residues. The CDR3 sequence: CASSEVGPNGANYGYTF. CDR3 nucleotides: TGTGCCAGCAGTGAAGTAGGCCCTAACGGGGCTAACTATGGCTACACCTTC.

The chain has TRBV3-1 (or the pseudogene TRBV3-2) and TRBJ1-1, with a weak D call TRBD1 (6 bases). V lost 1 base and J lost 1, with 10 bases in between. The CDR3 totals 15 residues. Germline V gives CDR1 LGHDT, CDR2 YNNKEL (reference sequence). The CDR3 DNA follows: TGTGCCAGCAGCCAAGCCAGCAGGGGGAACACTGAAGCTTTCTTT. Encoded protein: CASSQASRGNTEAFF.

The V gene is TRBV24-1, the J gene TRBJ2-5; 11 positions agree with TRBD2. The CDR3 sequence is 19 residues long. V trimming: 4 bases; J trimming: 2 bases; junction bases outside the gene matches: 14. From germline, CDR1 is KGHDR and CDR2 SFDVKD. Here the CDR3 reads CATSDRGLAGGNAQETQYF. CDR3 bases: TGTGCCACCAGTGACCGCGGGTTAGCGGGAGGGAACGCTCAAGAGACCCAGTACTTC.

In its sample, this clone was seen a few times. Other DNA sequences of this sample code for an identical CDR3. The chain employs TRBV3-1 (or the pseudogene TRBV3-2) and TRBJ2-3, with a weak D call TRBD1 (5 bases). Germline CDR1 reads LGHDT; CDR2 reads YNNKEL (reference sequence). The V end lost 0 bases, the J end lost 2 bases, and 9 bases lay between the germline ends. This CDR3 region has 15 residues. As DNA, the CDR3 is TGTGCCAGCAGCCAAGAGAGGACACCCACAGATACGCAGTATTTT. Translation: CASSQERTPTDTQYF.

The chain recombines TRBV18 with TRBJ2-1, with 9 bases matching TRBD2. The CDR3 contains 16 residues. The V gene end was trimmed by 0 bases and the J gene end by 2 bases; junction bases not matched to a gene: 2. Per the germline V gene, CDR1 is KGHSH and CDR2 is LQKENI. The CDR3 bases are TGTGCCAGCTCACCACCGAGCGGGGGGACCTACAATGAGCAGTTCTTC. Translated: CASSPPSGGTYNEQFF. The whole variable domain, remainder taken from reference TRBV18 and TRBJ2-1, is NAGVMQNPRHLVRRRGQEARLRCSPMKGHSHVYWYRQLPEEGLKFMVYLQKENIIDESGMPKERFSAEFPKEGPSILRIQQVVRGDSAAYFCASSPPSGGTYNEQFFGPGTRLTVL.

This chain links TRBV11-3 with TRBJ2-3; 7 nucleotides match TRBD2. The CDR3 length is 19 residues. Trimming took 0 bases from V and 1 from J; bases not matched to a gene: 13. Germline-derived CDR1 and CDR2 are SGHNT and YENEEA. In DNA, the CDR3 is TGTGCCAGCAGCTTAGATATAAGTCGGGAGGAAGAACGCACAGATACGCAGTATTTT. It yields the protein CASSLDISREEERTDTQYF.

The V gene is TRBV5-5, the J gene TRBJ2-7, with TRBD1 as a possible D gene (8 bases). V was cut by 4 bases and J by 10 bases, with 24 bases left in between. Germline V lookup: CDR1 SGHKS, CDR2 YYEKEE (reference sequence). This CDR3 contains 15 residues. The CDR3 nucleotides are TGTGCCAGCAGCCCCGACAGGGGACGGGAGCGGGAACAGTACTTC. Its protein product is CASSPDRGREREQYF.

The chain joins TRBV19 to TRBJ2-7; TRBD1 aligns across 8 bases. Germline values: CDR1 LNHDA, CDR2 SQIVND (reference sequence). This CDR3 has 15 residues. The junction had 16 bases not matched to a gene; V was cut back by 10 bases and J by 5 bases. The CDR3 here is CATQVRGLSIDEQYF. The CDR3 region has the DNA TGTGCCACCCAAGTCAGGGGGCTTTCGATTGACGAGCAGTACTTC.

The chain couples TRBV28 to TRBJ2-7, with D possibly TRBD1 on 5 matching bases. CDR3 length: 14 amino acids. Per germline, CDR1 MDHEN and CDR2 SYDVKM. V shed 5 bases and J shed 5 bases, with 16 bases lying between them. In DNA, the CDR3 is TGTGCCAGCAGTACACCTCAGGGTCGGAACGAGCAGTACTTC. Amino acids: CASSTPQGRNEQYF.

The table lists this clone with a count of one. The CDR3, as DNA: TGCGCCAGCAGAAACCGGGACAGGGGTGGTAGAGACACTGAAGCTTTCTTT. Translation: CASRNRDRGGRDTEAFF. The rearrangement joins TRBV5-1 to TRBJ1-1; 10 bases are shared with TRBD1. V was pared by 5 bases and J by 3 bases, with 13 bases of the junction left unmatched. CDR1 SGHRS and CDR2 YFSETQ come from the germline V gene. The CDR3 is made up of 17 amino acids. The variable domain in full, completed from reference TRBV5-1 and TRBJ1-1, reads KAGVTQTPRYLIKTRGQQVTLSCSPISGHRSVSWYQQTPGQGLQFLFEYFSETQRNKGNFPGRFSGRQFSNSRSEMNVSTLELGDSALYLCASRNRDRGGRDTEAFFGQGTRLTVV.

The chain links TRBV27 to TRBJ2-1, with TRBD2 matching over 7 bases. Germline loops: CDR1 MNHEY, CDR2 SMNVEV (reference sequence). V dropped 6 bases and J dropped 6; count of bases not matched to a gene: 8. CDR3 length equals 14 residues. CDR3 residues: CASRTGTTVNEQFF. The CDR3 DNA sequence: TGTGCCAGCAGGACCGGGACTACAGTCAATGAGCAGTTCTTC.

This clone was seen once. The chain has TRBV7-2 and TRBJ2-7; D call uncertain. CDR1 and CDR2 (germline): SGHTA, FQGNSA. V dropped 5 bases and J dropped 2 bases, with 13 bases sitting between them. This CDR3 contains 14 residues. Written as DNA, the CDR3 is TGTGCCAGCAGCCCCTACTTACGTCCCTACGAGCAGTACTTC. The encoded protein is CASSPYLRPYEQYF.

The J gene is TRBJ2-3, the V gene TRBV15; D perhaps matches TRBD1 (5 bases). Per the germline V gene, CDR1 is LNHNV and CDR2 is YYDKDF (reference sequence). The length of the CDR3 is 17 residues. The V end was cut by 0 bases, the J end by 0 bases, with 13 bases between. The CDR3 DNA reads TGTGCCACCAGCAGAGATCTGGTAAGGGGCAGCACAGATACGCAGTATTTT. Translating it yields CATSRDLVRGSTDTQYF.

The chain carries TRBV5-1 and TRBJ1-2; D ambiguous. Trimming removed 1 base at V and 0 bases at J, with 10 bases between. The germline gives CDR1 SGHRS, CDR2 YFSETQ. The CDR3 contains 15 residues. The CDR3 bases are TGCGCCAGCAGCTTGATCGGGGAGGCTAACTATGGCTACACCTTC. The encoded protein is CASSLIGEANYGYTF.